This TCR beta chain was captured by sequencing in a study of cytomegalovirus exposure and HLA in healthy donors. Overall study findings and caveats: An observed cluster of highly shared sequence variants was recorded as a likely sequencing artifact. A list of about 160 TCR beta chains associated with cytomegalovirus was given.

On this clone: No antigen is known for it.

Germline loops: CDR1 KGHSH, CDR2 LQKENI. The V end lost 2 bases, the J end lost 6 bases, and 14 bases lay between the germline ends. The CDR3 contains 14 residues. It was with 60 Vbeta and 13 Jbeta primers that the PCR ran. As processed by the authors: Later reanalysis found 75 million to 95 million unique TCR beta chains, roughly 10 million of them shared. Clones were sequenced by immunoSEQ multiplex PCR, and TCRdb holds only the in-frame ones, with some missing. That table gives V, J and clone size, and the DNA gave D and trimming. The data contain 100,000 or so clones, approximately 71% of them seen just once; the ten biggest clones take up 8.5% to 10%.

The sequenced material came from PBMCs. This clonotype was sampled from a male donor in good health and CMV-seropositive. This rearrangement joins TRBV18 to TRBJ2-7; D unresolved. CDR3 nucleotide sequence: TGTGCCAGCTCACCAACGGCCGTCGGGTTCGAGCAGTACTTC. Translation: CASSPTAVGFEQYF.